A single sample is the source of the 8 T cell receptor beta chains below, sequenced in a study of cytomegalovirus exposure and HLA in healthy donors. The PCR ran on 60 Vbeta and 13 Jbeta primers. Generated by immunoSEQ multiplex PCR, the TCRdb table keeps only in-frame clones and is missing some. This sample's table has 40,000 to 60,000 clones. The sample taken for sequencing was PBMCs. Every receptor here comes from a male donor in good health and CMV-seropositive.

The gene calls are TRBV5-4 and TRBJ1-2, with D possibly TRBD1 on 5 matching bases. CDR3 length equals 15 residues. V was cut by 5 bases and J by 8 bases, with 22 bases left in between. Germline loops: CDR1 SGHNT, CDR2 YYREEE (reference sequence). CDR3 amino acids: CASRSRSDPRVGYTF. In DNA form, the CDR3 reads TGTGCCAGCAGGAGTAGGTCGGACCCCAGGGTAGGCTACACCTTC. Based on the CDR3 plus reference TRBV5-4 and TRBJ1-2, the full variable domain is ETGVTQSPTHLIKTRGQQVTLRCSSQSGHNTVSWYQQALGQGPQFIFQYYREEENGRGNFPPRFSGLQFPNYSSELNVNALELDDSALYLCASRSRSDPRVGYTFGSGTRLTVV.

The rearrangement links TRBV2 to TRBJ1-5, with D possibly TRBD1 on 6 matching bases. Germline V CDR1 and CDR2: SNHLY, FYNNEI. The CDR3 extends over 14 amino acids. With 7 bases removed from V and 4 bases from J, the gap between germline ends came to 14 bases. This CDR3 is CASTDWTVNQPQHF. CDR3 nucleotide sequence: TGTGCCAGCACCGATTGGACAGTGAATCAGCCCCAGCATTTT.

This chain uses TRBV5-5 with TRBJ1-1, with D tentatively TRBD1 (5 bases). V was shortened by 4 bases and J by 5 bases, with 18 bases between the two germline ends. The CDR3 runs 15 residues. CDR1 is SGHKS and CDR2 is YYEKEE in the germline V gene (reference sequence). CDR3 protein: CASSALGGGKTEAFF. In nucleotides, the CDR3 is TGTGCCAGCAGCGCCCTCGGGGGGGGGAAAACTGAAGCTTTCTTT.

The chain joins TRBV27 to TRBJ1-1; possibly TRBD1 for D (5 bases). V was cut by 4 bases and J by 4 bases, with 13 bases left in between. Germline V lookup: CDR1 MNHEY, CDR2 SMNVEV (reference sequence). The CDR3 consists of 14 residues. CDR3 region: CASSSPGGGTEAFF. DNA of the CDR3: TGTGCCAGCAGTTCCCCCGGGGGGGGCACTGAAGCTTTCTTT.

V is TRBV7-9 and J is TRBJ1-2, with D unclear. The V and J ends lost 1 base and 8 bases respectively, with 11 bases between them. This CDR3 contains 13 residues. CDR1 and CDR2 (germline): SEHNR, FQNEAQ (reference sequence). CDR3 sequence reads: CASSLDNGYGYTF. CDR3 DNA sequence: TGTGCCAGCAGCTTAGATAACGGGTACGGCTACACCTTC.

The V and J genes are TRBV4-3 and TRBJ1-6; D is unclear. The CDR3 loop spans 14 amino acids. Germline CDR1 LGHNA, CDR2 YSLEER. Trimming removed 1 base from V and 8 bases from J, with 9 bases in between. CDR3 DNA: TGCGCCAGCAGCCAAGGGCGGAGCGATTCACCCCTCCACTTT. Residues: CASSQGRSDSPLHF.

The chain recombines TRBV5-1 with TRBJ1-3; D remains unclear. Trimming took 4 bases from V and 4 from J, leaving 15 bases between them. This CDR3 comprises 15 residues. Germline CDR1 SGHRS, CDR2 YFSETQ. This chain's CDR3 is CASSLDVGSGNTIYF. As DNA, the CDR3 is TGCGCCAGCAGCCTGGACGTGGGCTCCGGAAACACCATATATTTT.

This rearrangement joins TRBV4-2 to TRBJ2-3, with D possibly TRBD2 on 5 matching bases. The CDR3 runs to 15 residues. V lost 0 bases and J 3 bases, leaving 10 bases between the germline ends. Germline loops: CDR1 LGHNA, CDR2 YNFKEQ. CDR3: CASSQDFGVTDTQYF. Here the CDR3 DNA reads TGTGCCAGCAGCCAAGATTTCGGGGTAACAGATACGCAGTATTTT.